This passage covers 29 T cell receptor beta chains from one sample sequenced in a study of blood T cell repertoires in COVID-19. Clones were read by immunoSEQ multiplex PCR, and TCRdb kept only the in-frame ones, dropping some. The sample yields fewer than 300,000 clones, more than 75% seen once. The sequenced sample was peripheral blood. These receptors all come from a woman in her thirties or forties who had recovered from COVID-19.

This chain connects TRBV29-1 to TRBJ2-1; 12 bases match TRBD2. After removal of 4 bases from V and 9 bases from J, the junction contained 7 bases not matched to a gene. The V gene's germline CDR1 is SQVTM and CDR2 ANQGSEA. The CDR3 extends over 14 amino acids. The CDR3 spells CSVGRLAGVGEQFF. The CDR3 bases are TGCAGCGTTGGTAGACTAGCGGGAGTGGGTGAGCAGTTCTTC.

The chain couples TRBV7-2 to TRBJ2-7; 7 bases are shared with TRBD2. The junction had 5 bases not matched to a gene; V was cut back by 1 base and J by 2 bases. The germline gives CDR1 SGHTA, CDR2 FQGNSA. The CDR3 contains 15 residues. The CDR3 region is CASSLVGTTPYEQYF. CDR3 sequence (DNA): TGTGCCAGCAGCTTAGTTGGGACTACCCCCTACGAGCAGTACTTC.

CDR3 DNA sequence: TGTGCCAGCAGCAGGGGGACAGGGAAGAGCACAGATACGCAGTATTTT. Encoded protein: CASSRGTGKSTDTQYF. The rearrangement links TRBV21-1 to TRBJ2-3; the table gives TRBD1 as D, unverified against the DNA. TRBV21-1 is reported as a pseudogene. CDR3 length equals 16 residues.

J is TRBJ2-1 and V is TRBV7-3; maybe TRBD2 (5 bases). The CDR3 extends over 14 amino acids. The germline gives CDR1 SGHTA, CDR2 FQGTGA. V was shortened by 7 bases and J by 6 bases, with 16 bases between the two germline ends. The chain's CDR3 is CASTPGGLANEQFF. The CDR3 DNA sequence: TGTGCCAGCACCCCCGGAGGCCTCGCCAATGAGCAGTTCTTC.

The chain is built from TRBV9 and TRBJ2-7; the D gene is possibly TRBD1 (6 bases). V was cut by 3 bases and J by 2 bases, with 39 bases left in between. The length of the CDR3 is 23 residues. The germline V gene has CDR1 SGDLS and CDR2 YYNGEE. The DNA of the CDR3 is TGTGCCAGCAGCGCCGTCCCAATAGCCCCCCGCCCCTTACAGGGCTGGAGTCCCTACGAGCAGTACGTC. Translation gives CASSAVPIAPRPLQGWSPYEQYV.

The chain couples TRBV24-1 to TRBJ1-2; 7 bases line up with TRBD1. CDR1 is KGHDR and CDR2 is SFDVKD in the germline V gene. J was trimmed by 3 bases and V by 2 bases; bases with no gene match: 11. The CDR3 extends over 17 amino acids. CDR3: CATSDSAPGQLDYGYTF. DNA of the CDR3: TGTGCCACCAGTGATTCGGCACCGGGACAGCTAGACTATGGCTACACCTTC.

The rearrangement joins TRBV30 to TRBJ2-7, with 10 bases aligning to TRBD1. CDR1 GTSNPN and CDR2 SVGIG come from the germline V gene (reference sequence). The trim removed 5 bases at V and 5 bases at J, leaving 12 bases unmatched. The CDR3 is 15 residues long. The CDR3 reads CAWRPGGTGAHEQYF. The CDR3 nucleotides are TGTGCCTGGCGCCCGGGGGGGACAGGGGCCCACGAGCAGTACTTC.

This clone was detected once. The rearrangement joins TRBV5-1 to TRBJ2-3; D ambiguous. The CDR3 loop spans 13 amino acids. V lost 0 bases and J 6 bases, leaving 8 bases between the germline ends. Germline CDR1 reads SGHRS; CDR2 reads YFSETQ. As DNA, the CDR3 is TGCGCCAGCAGCTTGGTAGCTCCCGATACGCAGTATTTT. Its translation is CASSLVAPDTQYF. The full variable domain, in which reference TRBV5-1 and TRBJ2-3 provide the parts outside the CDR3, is KAGVTQTPRYLIKTRGQQVTLSCSPISGHRSVSWYQQTPGQGLQFLFEYFSETQRNKGNFPGRFSGRQFSNSRSEMNVSTLELGDSALYLCASSLVAPDTQYFGPGTRLTVL.

The DNA for the CDR3 is TGTGCCAGCAGCCGCTCCAGCTCTGGAAACACCATATATTTT. This gives the protein CASSRSSSGNTIYF. This sequence joins TRBV3-1 (or the pseudogene TRBV3-2) and TRBJ1-3; unclear D gene. CDR3 length: 14 residues. Germline V gives CDR1 LGHDT, CDR2 YNNKEL (reference sequence). V was pared by 4 bases and J by 0 bases, with 7 bases between.

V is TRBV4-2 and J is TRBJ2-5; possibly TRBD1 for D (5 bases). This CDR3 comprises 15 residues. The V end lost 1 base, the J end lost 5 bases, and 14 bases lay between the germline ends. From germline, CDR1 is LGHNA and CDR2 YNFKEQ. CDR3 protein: CASSQGWGQVETQYF. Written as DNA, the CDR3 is TGTGCCAGCAGCCAAGGGTGGGGCCAGGTGGAGACCCAGTACTTC.

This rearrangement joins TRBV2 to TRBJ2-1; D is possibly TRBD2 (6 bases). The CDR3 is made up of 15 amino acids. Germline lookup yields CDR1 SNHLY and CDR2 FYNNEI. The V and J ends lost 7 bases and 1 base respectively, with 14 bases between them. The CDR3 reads CASTSAGRSYNEQFF. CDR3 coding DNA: TGTGCCAGCACCTCCGCGGGGCGGTCCTACAATGAGCAGTTCTTC. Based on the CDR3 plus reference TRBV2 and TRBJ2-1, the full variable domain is EPEVTQTPSHQVTQMGQEVILRCVPISNHLYFYWYRQILGQKVEFLVSFYNNEISEKSEIFDDQFSVERPDGSNFTLKIRSTKLEDSAMYFCASTSAGRSYNEQFFGPGTRLTVL.

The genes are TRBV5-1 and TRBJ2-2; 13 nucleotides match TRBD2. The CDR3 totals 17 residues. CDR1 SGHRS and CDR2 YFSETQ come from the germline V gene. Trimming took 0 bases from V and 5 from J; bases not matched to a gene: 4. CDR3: CASSLGRLAGGTGELFF. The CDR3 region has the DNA TGCGCCAGCAGCTTGGGACGACTAGCGGGAGGAACCGGGGAGCTGTTTTTT.

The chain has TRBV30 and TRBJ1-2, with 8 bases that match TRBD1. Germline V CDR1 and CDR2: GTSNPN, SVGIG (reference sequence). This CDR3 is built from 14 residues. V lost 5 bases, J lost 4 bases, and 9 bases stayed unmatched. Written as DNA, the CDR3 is TGTGCCTGGTCCTGGGGGGGGACAGGCTATGGCTACACCTTC. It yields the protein CAWSWGGTGYGYTF. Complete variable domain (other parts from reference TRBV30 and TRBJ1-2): SQTIHQWPATLVQPVGSPLSLECTVEGTSNPNLYWYRQAAGRGLQLLFYSVGIGQISSEVPQNLSASRPQDRQFILSSKKLLLSDSGFYLCAWSWGGTGYGYTFGSGTRLTVV.

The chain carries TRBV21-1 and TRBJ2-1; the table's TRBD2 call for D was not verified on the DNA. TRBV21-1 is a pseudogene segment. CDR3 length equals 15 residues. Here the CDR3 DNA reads TGTGCCAGCAGCCCACTAGCCAACGGCTTAGGGGAGCAGTTCTTC. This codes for CASSPLANGLGEQFF.

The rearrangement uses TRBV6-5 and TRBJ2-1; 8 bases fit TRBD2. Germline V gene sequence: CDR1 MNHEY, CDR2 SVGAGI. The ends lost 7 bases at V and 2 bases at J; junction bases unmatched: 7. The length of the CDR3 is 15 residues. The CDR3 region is CASTPGGGTYNEQFF. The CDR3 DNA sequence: TGTGCCAGCACCCCGGGGGGGGGTACCTACAATGAGCAGTTCTTC.

In nucleotides, the CDR3 is TGTGCCAGCAGCTTAGCGGACAGGGGGTGGGGAAACACCATATATTTT. Amino acid sequence: CASSLADRGWGNTIYF. The gene calls are TRBV7-2 and TRBJ1-3; 10 bases map to TRBD1. J gave up 4 bases and V 0 bases, and 3 bases lay outside the gene matches. The CDR3 is 16 amino acids. Germline-derived CDR1 and CDR2 are SGHTA and FQGNSA.

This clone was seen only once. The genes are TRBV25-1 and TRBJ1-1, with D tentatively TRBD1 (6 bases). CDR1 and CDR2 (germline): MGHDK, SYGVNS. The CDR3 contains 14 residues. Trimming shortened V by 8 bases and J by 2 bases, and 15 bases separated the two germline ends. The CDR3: CASGQTGLNTEAFF. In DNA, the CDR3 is TGTGCCAGCGGCCAGACAGGCCTCAACACTGAAGCTTTCTTT. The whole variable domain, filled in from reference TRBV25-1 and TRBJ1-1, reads EADIYQTPRYLVIGTGKKITLECSQTMGHDKMYWYQQDPGMELHLIHYSYGVNSTEKGDLSSESTVSRIRTEHFPLTLESARPSHTSQYLCASGQTGLNTEAFFGQGTRLTVV.

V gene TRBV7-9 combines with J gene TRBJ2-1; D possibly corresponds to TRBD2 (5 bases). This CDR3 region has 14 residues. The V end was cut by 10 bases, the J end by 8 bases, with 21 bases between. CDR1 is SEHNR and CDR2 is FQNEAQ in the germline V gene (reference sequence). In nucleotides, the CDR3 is TGTGCCATTACCCTGCGGGCCCACTTGGATGAGCAGTTCTTC. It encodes CAITLRAHLDEQFF.

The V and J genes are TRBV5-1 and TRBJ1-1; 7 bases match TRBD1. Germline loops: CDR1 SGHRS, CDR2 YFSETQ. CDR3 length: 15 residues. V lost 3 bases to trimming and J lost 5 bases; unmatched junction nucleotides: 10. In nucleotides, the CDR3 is TGCGCCAGCAGCTCCGGACAGGCCCTACGGACTGAAGCTTTCTTT. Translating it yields CASSSGQALRTEAFF.

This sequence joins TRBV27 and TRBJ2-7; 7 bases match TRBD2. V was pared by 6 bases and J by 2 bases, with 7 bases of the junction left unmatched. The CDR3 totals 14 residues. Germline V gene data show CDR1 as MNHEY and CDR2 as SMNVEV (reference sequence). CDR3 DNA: TGTGCCAGCAGCCGTAGCGGGTTGCCCTACGAGCAGTACTTC. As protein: CASSRSGLPYEQYF.

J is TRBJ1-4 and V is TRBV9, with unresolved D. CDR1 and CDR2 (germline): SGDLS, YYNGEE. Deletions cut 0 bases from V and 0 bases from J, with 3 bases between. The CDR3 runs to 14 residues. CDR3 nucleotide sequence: TGTGCCAGCAGCGTAGCCGCAACTAATGAAAAACTGTTTTTT. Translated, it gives CASSVAATNEKLFF.

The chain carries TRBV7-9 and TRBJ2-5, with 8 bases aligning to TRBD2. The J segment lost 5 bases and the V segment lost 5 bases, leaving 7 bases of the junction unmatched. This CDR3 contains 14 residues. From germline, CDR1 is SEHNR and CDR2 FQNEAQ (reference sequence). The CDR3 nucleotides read TGTGCCAGCAGCCCCCTAGGCGGGAGGGAGACCCAGTACTTC. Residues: CASSPLGGRETQYF.

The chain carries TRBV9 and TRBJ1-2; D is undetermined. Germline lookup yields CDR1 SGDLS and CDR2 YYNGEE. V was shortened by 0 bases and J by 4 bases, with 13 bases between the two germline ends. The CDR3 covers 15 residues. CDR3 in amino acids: CASSVGQRAGYGYTF. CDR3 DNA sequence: TGTGCCAGCAGCGTAGGGCAGAGGGCTGGCTATGGCTACACCTTC.

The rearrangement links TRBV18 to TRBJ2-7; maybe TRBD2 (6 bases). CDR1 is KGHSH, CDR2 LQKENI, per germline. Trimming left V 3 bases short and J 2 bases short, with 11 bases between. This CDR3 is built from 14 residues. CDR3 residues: CASSPPGVTYEQYF. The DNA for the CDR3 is TGTGCCAGCTCACCCCCGGGAGTAACCTACGAGCAGTACTTC.

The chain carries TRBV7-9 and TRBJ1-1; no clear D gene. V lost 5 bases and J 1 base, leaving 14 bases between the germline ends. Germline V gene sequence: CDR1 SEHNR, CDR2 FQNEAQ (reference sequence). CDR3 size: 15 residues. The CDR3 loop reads CASSPPPGGNTEAFF. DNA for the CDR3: TGTGCCAGCAGCCCCCCGCCCGGCGGGAACACTGAAGCTTTCTTT.

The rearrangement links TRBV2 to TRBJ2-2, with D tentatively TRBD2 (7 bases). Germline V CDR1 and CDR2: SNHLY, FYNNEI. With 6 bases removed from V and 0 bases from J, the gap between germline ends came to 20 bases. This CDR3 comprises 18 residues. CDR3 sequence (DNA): TGTGCCAGCAGCGACCTTCCAGCGGGACAATCGAACACCGGGGAGCTGTTTTTT. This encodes CASSDLPAGQSNTGELFF.

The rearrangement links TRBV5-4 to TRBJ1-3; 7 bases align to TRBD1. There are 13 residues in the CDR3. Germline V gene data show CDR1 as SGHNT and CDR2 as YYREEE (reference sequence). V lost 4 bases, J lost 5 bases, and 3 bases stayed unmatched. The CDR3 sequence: CASSRGQRNTIYF. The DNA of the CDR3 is TGTGCCAGCAGCAGGGGACAGCGAAACACCATATATTTT.

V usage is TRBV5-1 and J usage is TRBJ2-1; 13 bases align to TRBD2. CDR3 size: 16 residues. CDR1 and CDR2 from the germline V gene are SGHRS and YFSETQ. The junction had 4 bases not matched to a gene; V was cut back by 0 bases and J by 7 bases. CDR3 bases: TGCGCCAGCAGCTTGGCCTTGGGACTAGCGGGAAATGAGCAGTTCTTC. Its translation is CASSLALGLAGNEQFF.

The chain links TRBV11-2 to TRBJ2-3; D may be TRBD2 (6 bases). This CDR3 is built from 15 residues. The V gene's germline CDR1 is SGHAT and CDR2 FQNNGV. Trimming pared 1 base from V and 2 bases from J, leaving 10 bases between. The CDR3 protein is CASSLGAGSTDTQYF. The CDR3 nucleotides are TGTGCCAGCAGCTTAGGGGCGGGGTCCACAGATACGCAGTATTTT.